This T cell receptor beta chain was recorded in a study of blood T cell repertoires in COVID-19 (TCRdb year 2020). About the study as a whole: Samples from collaborators originated in the United States, Italy and Spain and spanned both the acute and convalescent phases of COVID-19. The material from the prospective study consisted of cDNA or gDNA derived from T cells, B-cell-depleted T cells, or PBMCs. Deeply sampled blood TCRbeta repertoires from subjects exposed to, actively infected with, or recovered from COVID-19 were included in the dataset. The repertoires were released in a freely available public database intended as a resource for research on the immune response to SARS-CoV-2. The samples were drawn from two sources: the first 160 participants of the ongoing ImmuneRACE study, and 950 to 1,500 subjects contributed by 6 global collaborators. Nearly every sample came with metadata listing a de-identified subject ID, COVID-19 status, age in years and sex. Where HLA class I and class II types were available, the types were taken from metadata supplied by the sample provider, not from assay-based typing.

On the study overall, not on this receptor specifically: Clinical and demographic metadata were provided uncurated, with the amount varying by source and participant.

TCRbeta CDR3 regions were amplified from genomic DNA using the immunoSEQ Assay, a bias-controlled multiplex PCR. The authors processed their data as follows. Nucleated cell counts per sample were estimated from amplification of reference gene primers within the assay. To quantify the absolute abundance of each unique TCRbeta CDR3 rearrangement, sequence reads were collapsed and filtered. For each sample, productive Simpson clonality was calculated as the square root of Simpson's diversity index over productive rearrangements. The table was pulled from immuneACCESS by TCRdb, which kept in-frame rearrangements only. Such tables lose some clones; where checked, under half of the loss comes from unresolved V genes, and the rest has no known cause. V, J and clone size are those of that table, while D and trimming were read from the DNA. A total of around 140,000 clones appear in this sample, around four fifths of them only once. Approximately 5% of the sample is in the top ten clones.

Measured from the cysteine to the phenylalanine, the CDR3 is 14 residues long. Only the CDR3 DNA is retained, 42 bases long and in frame from the first base. Per the germline V gene, MRHNA is the CDR1 and SNTAGT is the CDR2. V gives up 0 bases and J gives up 3 bases, and the segment between their germline ends measures 8 bases. Collaborating institutions collected whole blood in K2EDTA tubes following their own protocols. For TCRbeta analysis, collaborators shipped samples as frozen whole blood, isolated PBMCs, or DNA extracted from either of those sample types. Worth noting for this clone: The target of this receptor is not known. Within one base of it there is no much larger clone, and no base qualities were kept.

The receptor comes from a human donor in a cohort sampled during active COVID-19. The chain is encoded by TRBV6-4 joined to TRBJ1-1; a tentative D call is TRBD1 (5 bases match). The sequencing input was peripheral blood. The CDR3 protein sequence reads: CASSDSSRDTEAFF. The DNA sequence is TGTGCCAGCAGTGACTCGAGCAGGGACACTGAAGCTTTCTTT.